This T cell receptor beta chain was captured by sequencing in a study of blood T cell repertoires in COVID-19. Study in general: Spain, Italy and the United States supplied samples that represented acute and convalescent COVID-19. In each case, the material was cDNA or gDNA derived from T cells, B-cell-depleted T cells, or PBMCs.

This clone occurred a few times. Source study methods: Using reference gene primer amplification, nucleated cell counts were estimated. Profiling relied on immunoSEQ multiplex PCR, and the TCRdb table lists in-frame clones only, not all of them. V and J calls plus clone size are reproduced from that table; the DNA served to infer D and trimming. The table records roughly 50,000 clones, approximately 81% of them present only once. The CDR3 spans 16 residues. V was pared by 1 base and J by 6 bases, with 10 bases of the junction left unmatched. Germline V gives CDR1 SGHVS, CDR2 FNYEAQ. The sequence was collected from a woman older than 75 with acute or convalescent COVID-19. The material sequenced was peripheral blood. The V call is TRBV7-6, the J call TRBJ2-7; 9 bases match TRBD1. The CDR3: CASSLELAGTGLEQYF. The CDR3 nucleotides read TGTGCCAGCAGCTTAGAACTTGCCGGGACAGGGCTCGAGCAGTACTTC.